This T cell receptor beta chain was recovered during a study of metastatic and nonmetastatic thyroid tumors. Study-level information: Patients with malignant and benign thyroid disease provided blood and tumor or nodule tissue, whose repertoires were compared.

Study processing details: Clinicopathological groups differed in CDR3, with these differences serving to build a distant-metastasis classifier for papillary thyroid cancer. MiXCR re-clonotyped the PCR reads for TCRdb. These V and J calls are TCRdb output, not the study's own analysis. The table has around 45,000 clones, about 3.2% seen once. The length of the CDR3 is 13 residues. The V end was cut by 7 bases, the J end by 0 bases, with 4 bases between. This clone was seen many times. Each patient came to thyroid surgery without any prior treatment (of any kind). The chain employs TRBV12-3 or TRBV12-4 and TRBJ2-6; no clear D. Specimen: blood. This TCR derives from a female donor with papillary thyroid cancer or a benign thyroid nodule (not recorded which). Some clones in this sample may be carry-over from other donors' samples. The CDR3 DNA sequence: TGTGCCAGCACCCGCTCTGGGGCCAACGTCCTGACTTTC. Its protein product is CASTRSGANVLTF.